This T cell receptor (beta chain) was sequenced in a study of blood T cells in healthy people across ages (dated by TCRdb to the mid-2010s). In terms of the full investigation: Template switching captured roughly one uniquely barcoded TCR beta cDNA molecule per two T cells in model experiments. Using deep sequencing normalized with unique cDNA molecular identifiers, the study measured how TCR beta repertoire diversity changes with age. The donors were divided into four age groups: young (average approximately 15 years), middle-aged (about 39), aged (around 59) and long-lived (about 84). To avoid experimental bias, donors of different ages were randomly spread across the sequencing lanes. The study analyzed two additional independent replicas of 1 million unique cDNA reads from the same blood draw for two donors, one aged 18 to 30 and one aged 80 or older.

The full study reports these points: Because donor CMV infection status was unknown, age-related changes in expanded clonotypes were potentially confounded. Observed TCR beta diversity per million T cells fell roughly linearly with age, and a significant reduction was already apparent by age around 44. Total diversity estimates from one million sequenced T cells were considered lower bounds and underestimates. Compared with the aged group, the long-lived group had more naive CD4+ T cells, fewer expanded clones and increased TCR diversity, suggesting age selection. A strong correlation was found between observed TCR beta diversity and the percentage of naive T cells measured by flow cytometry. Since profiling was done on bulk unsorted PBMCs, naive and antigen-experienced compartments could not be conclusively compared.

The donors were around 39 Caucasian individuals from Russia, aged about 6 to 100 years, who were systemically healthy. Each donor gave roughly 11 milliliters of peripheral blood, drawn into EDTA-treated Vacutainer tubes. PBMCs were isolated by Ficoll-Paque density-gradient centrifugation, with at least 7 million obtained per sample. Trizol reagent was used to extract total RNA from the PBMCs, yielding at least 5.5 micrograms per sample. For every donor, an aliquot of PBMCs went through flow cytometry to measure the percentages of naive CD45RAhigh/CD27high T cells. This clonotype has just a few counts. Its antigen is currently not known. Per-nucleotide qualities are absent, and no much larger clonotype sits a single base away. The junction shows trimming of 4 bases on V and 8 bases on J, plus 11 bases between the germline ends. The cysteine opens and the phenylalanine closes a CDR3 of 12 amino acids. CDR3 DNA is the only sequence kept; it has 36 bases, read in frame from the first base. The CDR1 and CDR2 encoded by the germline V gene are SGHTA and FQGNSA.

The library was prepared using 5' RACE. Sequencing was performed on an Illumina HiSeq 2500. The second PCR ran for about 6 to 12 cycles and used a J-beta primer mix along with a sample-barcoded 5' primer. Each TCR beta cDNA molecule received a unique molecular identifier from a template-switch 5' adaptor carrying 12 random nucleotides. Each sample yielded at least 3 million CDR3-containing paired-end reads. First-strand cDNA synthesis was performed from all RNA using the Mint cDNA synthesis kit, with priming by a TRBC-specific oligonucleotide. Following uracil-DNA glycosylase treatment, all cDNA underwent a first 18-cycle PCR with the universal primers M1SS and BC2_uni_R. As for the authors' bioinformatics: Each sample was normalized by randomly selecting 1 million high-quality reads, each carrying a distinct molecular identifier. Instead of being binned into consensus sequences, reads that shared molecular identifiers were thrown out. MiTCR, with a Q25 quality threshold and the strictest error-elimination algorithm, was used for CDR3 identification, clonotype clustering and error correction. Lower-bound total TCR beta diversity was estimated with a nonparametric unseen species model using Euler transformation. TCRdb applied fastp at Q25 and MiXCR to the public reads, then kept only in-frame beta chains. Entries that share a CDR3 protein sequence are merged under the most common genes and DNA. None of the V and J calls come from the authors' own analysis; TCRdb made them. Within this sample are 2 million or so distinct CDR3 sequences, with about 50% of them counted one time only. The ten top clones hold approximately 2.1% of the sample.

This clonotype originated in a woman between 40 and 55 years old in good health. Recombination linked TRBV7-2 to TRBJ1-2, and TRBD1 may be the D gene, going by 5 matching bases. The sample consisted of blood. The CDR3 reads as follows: CASSSRGNGYTF. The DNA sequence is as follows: TGTGCCAGCAGCTCACGGGGGAACGGCTACACCTTC.